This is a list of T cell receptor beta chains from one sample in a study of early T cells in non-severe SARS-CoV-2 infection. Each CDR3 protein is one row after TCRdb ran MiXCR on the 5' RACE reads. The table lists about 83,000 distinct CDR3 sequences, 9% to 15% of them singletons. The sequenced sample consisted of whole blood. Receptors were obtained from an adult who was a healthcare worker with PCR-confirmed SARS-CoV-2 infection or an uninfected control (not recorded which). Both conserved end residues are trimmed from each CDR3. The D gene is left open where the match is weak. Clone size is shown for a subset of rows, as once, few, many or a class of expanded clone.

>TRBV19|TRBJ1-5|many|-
ASSILGVGNQPQH
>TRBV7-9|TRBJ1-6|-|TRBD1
ASSLTGAPSLH
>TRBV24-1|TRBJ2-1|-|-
ATSGDPPYNEQF
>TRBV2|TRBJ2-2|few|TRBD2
ASSGAGTTASGELF
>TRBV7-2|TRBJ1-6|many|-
ASSLWGALH
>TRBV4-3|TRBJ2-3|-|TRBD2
ASSQSSLLAGMADTQY
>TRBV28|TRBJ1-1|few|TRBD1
ASKQGQAF
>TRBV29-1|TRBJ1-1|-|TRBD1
SVGGTGLMNTEAF
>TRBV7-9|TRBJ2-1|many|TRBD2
ASRSTVAGVGEQF
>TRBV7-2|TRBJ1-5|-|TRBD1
ASRLQGALDQPQH
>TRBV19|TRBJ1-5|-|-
ASSIARGGSNQPQH
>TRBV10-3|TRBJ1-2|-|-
AISESAGTYGYT
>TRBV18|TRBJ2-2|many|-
ASSPLAVANTGELF
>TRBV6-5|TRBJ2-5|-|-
ASSYSKQPRTQETQY
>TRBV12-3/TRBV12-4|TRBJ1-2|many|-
ASSLANYGYT
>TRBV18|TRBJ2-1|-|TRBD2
ASSPYSSGNHNEQF
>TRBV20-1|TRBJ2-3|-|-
SARDPILTDTQY
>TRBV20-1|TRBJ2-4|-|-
SARGVDREAKNIQY
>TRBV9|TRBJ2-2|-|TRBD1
ASSVALGDRAAGELF
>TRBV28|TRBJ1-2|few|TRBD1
ASSPPGQGNYGYT
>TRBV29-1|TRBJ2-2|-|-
SVNRERTGELF
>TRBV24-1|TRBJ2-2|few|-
AQRGENTGELF
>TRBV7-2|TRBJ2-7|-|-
ASSHRARDEQY
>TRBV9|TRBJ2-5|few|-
ASSPTGRGETQY
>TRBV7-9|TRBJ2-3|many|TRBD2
ASRGAGRDTQY
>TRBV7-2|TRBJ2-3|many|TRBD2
ASSQRDSTDTQY
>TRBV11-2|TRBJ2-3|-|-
ASSSTTDTQY
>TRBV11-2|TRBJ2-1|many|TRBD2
ASSRSEVAGVMSHEQF
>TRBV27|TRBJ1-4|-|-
ASSLSKDEKLF
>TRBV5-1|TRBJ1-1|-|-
ASSLLDRNTEAF
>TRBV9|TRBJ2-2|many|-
ASSVVGSAGELF
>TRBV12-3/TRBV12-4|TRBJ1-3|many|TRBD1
ASSFFRGRNTIY